In its sample, the clone carrying this TCR beta chain was seen once. Its antigen is as yet unknown. This CDR3 is 13 amino acids long. CDR1 and CDR2 (germline): SQVTM, ANQGSEA. With V trimmed by 4 bases and J by 5 bases, 4 bases remained unmatched. 5'RACE primed from the constant segment yielded TCR alpha and TCR beta cDNA libraries bearing sample barcodes and UMIs. TCRdb called the 5' RACE reads again in MiXCR, with one record for every CDR3 protein. The table shows roughly 100,000 distinct CDR3 sequences, with about 17% occurring only once. The data were obtained in a study of T-cell memory formation after mild COVID-19. Study in general: TCR clusters largely stayed donor specific. Findings and caveats of the study: Balance between CD4 and CD8 was seen in clones contracting day 15 to 85, and a CD4+ lean was seen in later expanders.

The chain joins TRBV29-1 to TRBJ2-1, with 8 positions matching TRBD2. Material for sequencing was PBMCs or a T cell subset sorted from them (not recorded which). The origin of this receptor is an adult woman who had mild COVID-19 (a few samples of this study predate the infection). Cell type and time point are not known. The CDR3 region is CSVAGGLNNEQFF. The CDR3 nucleotides are TGCAGCGTTGCGGGGGGGTTGAACAATGAGCAGTTCTTC.